One and the same sample provided the 29 T cell receptor beta chains below, sequenced in a study of T cell responses to AZD1222 COVID-19 vaccine. Clones were read by immunoSEQ multiplex PCR, and TCRdb kept only the in-frame ones, dropping some. The sample lists about 100,000 clones; 80% to 95% were seen once. Sequencing was performed on peripheral blood, taken on day 0 of AZD1222 vaccination. These receptors were obtained from an adult in good health.

The CDR3 DNA reads as TGCAGCGTGATAGGGGTCGCGAACACTGAAGCTTTCTTT. Translated, it gives CSVIGVANTEAFF. V is TRBV29-1 and J is TRBJ1-1; D is possibly TRBD1 (5 bases). Per germline, CDR1 SQVTM and CDR2 ANQGSEA. The ends were cut back, 6 bases at V and 1 base at J, with 12 bases in the middle. The CDR3 spans 13 residues.

The V and J genes are TRBV10-3 and TRBJ1-1; D possibly corresponds to TRBD1 (5 bases). The V end was cut by 7 bases, the J end by 0 bases, with 15 bases between. Germline V gene data show CDR1 as ENHRY and CDR2 as SYGVKD. There are 15 residues in the CDR3. This CDR3 is CAIKATQGMNTEAFF. In DNA, the CDR3 is TGTGCCATCAAGGCTACCCAGGGCATGAACACTGAAGCTTTCTTT.

The rearrangement links TRBV19 to TRBJ1-5; D might be TRBD1 (6 bases). This CDR3 comprises 15 residues. The V gene lost 5 bases and the J gene lost 1 base, with 12 bases spanning the gap. The germline CDR1 and CDR2 sequences are LNHDA and SQIVND (reference sequence). DNA for the CDR3: TGTGCCAGTAGTTTCCGGACAGAAAGCAATCAGCCCCAGCATTTT. Protein sequence: CASSFRTESNQPQHF.

The chain has TRBV7-2 and TRBJ2-1; 13 positions agree with TRBD2. Germline trimming cut 2 bases from V and 12 bases from J; bases unmatched to any gene: 7. Germline CDR1 and CDR2: SGHTA and FQGNSA. This CDR3 has 15 amino acids. CDR3 protein: CASSLRTSGSRGQFF. The CDR3 DNA sequence: TGTGCCAGCAGCTTAAGGACTAGCGGGAGTAGGGGGCAGTTCTTC.

The V and J genes are TRBV5-1 and TRBJ1-1; D call uncertain. Trimming removed 2 bases at V and 3 bases at J, with 11 bases between. CDR3 length equals 14 residues. Germline V gives CDR1 SGHRS, CDR2 YFSETQ. In DNA form, the CDR3 reads TGCGCCAGCAGCTTTTCCTCTCCGGACACTGAAGCTTTCTTT. Encoded protein: CASSFSSPDTEAFF.

DNA for the CDR3: TGTGCCAGCAGCTTAGGCCCCCAGGGGGCGGTTGGCAATCAGCCCCAGCATTTT. It is translated as CASSLGPQGAVGNQPQHF. This chain connects TRBV7-2 to TRBJ1-5; 8 bases agree with TRBD1. The CDR3 loop spans 18 amino acids. Trimming removed 1 base from V and 2 bases from J; junction bases left unmatched: 10. Looked up from germline, CDR1 is SGHTA and CDR2 is FQGNSA.

The chain links TRBV5-1 to TRBJ1-6; no clear D. The V gene lost 4 bases and the J gene lost 7 bases, with 18 bases spanning the gap. Germline V lookup: CDR1 SGHRS, CDR2 YFSETQ. CDR3 length equals 16 residues. The CDR3 DNA follows: TGCGCCAGCAGCCGGGATTCAGTTAAGCAGAATTCACCCCTCCACTTT. Translating it yields CASSRDSVKQNSPLHF.

Here the CDR3 reads CASSSRSYEQYF. DNA of the CDR3: TGTGCCAGCAGTTCCCGCTCCTACGAGCAGTACTTC. This chain connects TRBV27 to TRBJ2-7; D ambiguous. With 4 bases removed from V and 0 bases from J, the gap between germline ends came to 4 bases. The CDR3 contains 12 residues. Germline V gene data show CDR1 as MNHEY and CDR2 as SMNVEV (reference sequence).

This clone was counted a single time. J is TRBJ1-3 and V is TRBV6-5, with a possible D match to TRBD1 (5 bases). CDR1 and CDR2 (germline): MNHEY, SVGAGI. V lost 4 bases to trimming and J lost 0 bases, with 10 bases between them. The CDR3 loop spans 15 amino acids. CDR3: CASSWGYSSGNTIYF. CDR3 in DNA: TGTGCCAGCAGTTGGGGGTACTCCTCTGGAAACACCATATATTTT.

The chain couples TRBV4-2 to TRBJ2-2, with D unclear. Trimming removed 4 bases from V and 8 bases from J, with 8 bases in between. There are 12 residues in the CDR3. Germline CDR1 LGHNA, CDR2 YNFKEQ. CDR3 DNA sequence: TGTGCCAGCAGCCCATTTACTGGGGAGCTGTTTTTT. This encodes CASSPFTGELFF.

The rearrangement links TRBV6-6 to TRBJ2-7; 8 bases line up with TRBD1. The germline V gene has CDR1 MNHNY and CDR2 SVGAGI (reference sequence). There are 14 residues in the CDR3. With 6 bases clipped from V and 0 bases from J, the junction kept 4 bases outside the gene matches. CDR3 in amino acids: CASRTGTGSYEQYF. The CDR3 coding sequence is TGTGCCAGCAGAACCGGGACAGGCTCCTACGAGCAGTACTTC.

The V and J genes are TRBV28 and TRBJ2-1; 7 nucleotides align to TRBD2. V lost 5 bases and J lost 6; bases outside the gene matches: 10. CDR1 is MDHEN, CDR2 SYDVKM, per germline. There are 15 residues in the CDR3. The CDR3, as DNA: TGTGCCAGCAGTCCCCCTTGGGTAGCGGGCAATGAGCAGTTCTTC. It codes for CASSPPWVAGNEQFF.

The chain carries TRBV28 and TRBJ1-5, with D tentatively TRBD1 (6 bases). Germline values: CDR1 MDHEN, CDR2 SYDVKM. This CDR3 contains 11 residues. Trimming removed 8 bases from V and 6 bases from J, with 8 bases in between. CDR3 sequence: CASAGAQPQHF. The CDR3 DNA reads as TGTGCCAGCGCGGGGGCTCAGCCCCAGCATTTT.

The chain joins TRBV11-2 to TRBJ1-5, with 9 positions matching TRBD1. The CDR3 runs 15 residues. Germline V gives CDR1 SGHAT, CDR2 FQNNGV. V gave up 3 bases and J gave up 2 bases; unmatched junction bases: 2. In nucleotides, the CDR3 is TGTGCCAGCAGCTTGGGACAGGGAGGCAATCAGCCCCAGCATTTT. Amino acid sequence: CASSLGQGGNQPQHF.

The chain couples TRBV28 to TRBJ1-6; D possibly corresponds to TRBD1 (5 bases). The CDR3 consists of 16 residues. From germline, CDR1 is MDHEN and CDR2 SYDVKM. The germline V and J ends were trimmed by 8 bases and 2 bases, with 16 bases remaining between them. The CDR3 loop reads CASLSLQGTYNSPLHF. In DNA form, the CDR3 reads TGTGCCAGCCTGTCCCTCCAGGGCACCTATAATTCACCCCTCCACTTT.

The CDR3 sequence: CASSRGDSVTYNEQFF. The CDR3 region has the DNA TGCGCCAGCAGCCGGGGGGATAGCGTAACCTACAATGAGCAGTTCTTC. The rearrangement links TRBV5-1 to TRBJ2-1; 7 bases align to TRBD2. The CDR3 contains 16 residues. Unmatched junction bases numbered 9, after V lost 4 bases and J lost 2 bases. CDR1 and CDR2 from the germline V gene are SGHRS and YFSETQ.

The chain employs TRBV19 and TRBJ2-2, with 7 bases identical to TRBD2. CDR1 is LNHDA, CDR2 SQIVND, per germline (reference sequence). The V and J ends lost 0 bases and 4 bases, in that order; junction bases with no gene match: 8. The CDR3 covers 17 residues. The CDR3 DNA is TGTGCCAGTAGTATAGAACTGAGGGGACTACTCACCGGGGAGCTGTTTTTT. This translates into CASSIELRGLLTGELFF. Complete variable domain (other parts from reference TRBV19 and TRBJ2-2): DGGITQSPKYLFRKEGQNVTLSCEQNLNHDAMYWYRQDPGQGLRLIYYSQIVNDFQKGDIAEGYSVSREKKESFPLTVTSAQKNPTAFYLCASSIELRGLLTGELFFGEGSRLTVL.

The V call is TRBV6-5, the J call TRBJ2-7, with D possibly being TRBD1 (6 bases). The CDR3 spans 14 residues. In germline, CDR1 is MNHEY, CDR2 SVGAGI. Trimming removed 6 bases at V and 6 bases at J, with 18 bases between. CDR3 nucleotides: TGTGCCAGCAGAACAGGGCTTGGTCGTCCCGAGCAGTACTTC. It encodes CASRTGLGRPEQYF.

The chain is built from TRBV7-8 and TRBJ2-7; D not certain. Germline CDR1 is SGHVS and CDR2 is FQNEAQ. V lost 5 bases, J lost 5 bases, and 16 bases lay in between. CDR3 length: 14 residues. The CDR3 reads CASSPTSVRDEQYF. The CDR3 DNA sequence: TGTGCCAGCAGCCCGACGAGCGTTCGGGACGAGCAGTACTTC.

V is TRBV5-1 and J is TRBJ1-5, with D tentatively TRBD1 (6 bases). Germline values: CDR1 SGHRS, CDR2 YFSETQ. The CDR3 has 14 residues. The germline V and J ends were trimmed by 0 bases and 3 bases, with 7 bases remaining between them. CDR3 sequence: CASSLGDNNQPQHF. The CDR3, as DNA: TGCGCCAGCAGCTTGGGGGACAACAATCAGCCCCAGCATTTT.

This rearrangement joins TRBV10-3 to TRBJ2-2; 7 bases match TRBD2. Germline V lookup: CDR1 ENHRY, CDR2 SYGVKD. J gave up 0 bases and V 6 bases, and 4 bases lay outside the gene matches. This CDR3 spans 15 amino acids. CDR3 sequence (DNA): TGTGCCATCAGCTCCGGGACTACGAACACCGGGGAGCTGTTTTTT. Translation: CAISSGTTNTGELFF.

As DNA, the CDR3 is TGTGCCAGCAGTTACGTTGGCGGGAGGGCCAACGAGCAGTACTTC. It is translated as CASSYVGGRANEQYF. The chain carries TRBV6-5 and TRBJ2-7, with 9 bases fitting TRBD2. Germline V gene lookup returns CDR1 MNHEY and CDR2 SVGAGI. CDR3 length: 15 residues. V was clipped by 2 bases and J by 5 bases; unmatched bases: 7.

This chain connects TRBV9 to TRBJ1-5; the match to TRBD1 covers 9 bases. V trimming: 0 bases; J trimming: 0 bases; junction bases outside the gene matches: 10. This CDR3 has 19 residues. The germline V gene encodes CDR1 SGDLS and CDR2 YYNGEE. As DNA, the CDR3 is TGTGCCAGCAGCGTAGCTGACGGGACAGGGCTGAATAGCAATCAGCCCCAGCATTTT. This gives the protein CASSVADGTGLNSNQPQHF.

Only one count was recorded for this clone. The V gene is TRBV7-3, the J gene TRBJ2-7; the D gene is possibly TRBD2 (5 bases). Germline CDR1 and CDR2: SGHTA and FQGTGA. The CDR3 has 15 amino acids. V dropped 5 bases and J dropped 3 bases, with 17 bases sitting between them. The CDR3 DNA is TGTGCCAGCAGCCCTAGGGCCGCCGGGATCTACGAGCAGTACTTC. Translated: CASSPRAAGIYEQYF.

This rearrangement joins TRBV5-1 to TRBJ2-3; a possible D gene is TRBD2 (5 bases). V was shortened by 3 bases and J by 1 base, with 12 bases between the two germline ends. Germline V CDR1 and CDR2: SGHRS, YFSETQ. The CDR3 is 15 amino acids. The CDR3 DNA reads TGCGCCAGCAGCTCGGGATGGACCCGCACAGATACGCAGTATTTT. It yields the protein CASSSGWTRTDTQYF.

The chain joins TRBV9 to TRBJ2-5; no reliable D call. The CDR3 is made up of 14 amino acids. V lost 0 bases to trimming and J lost 3 bases, with 9 bases between them. Germline assignment: CDR1 SGDLS and CDR2 YYNGEE. As DNA, the CDR3 is TGTGCCAGCAGCGTAGATGGTAGGGAAGAGACCCAGTACTTC. Protein product: CASSVDGREETQYF. The full variable domain, in which reference TRBV9 and TRBJ2-5 provide the parts outside the CDR3, is DSGVTQTPKHLITATGQRVTLRCSPRSGDLSVYWYQQSLDQGLQFLIQYYNGEERAKGNILERFSAQQFPDLHSELNLSSLELGDSALYFCASSVDGREETQYFGPGTRLLVL.

The J gene is TRBJ1-4, the V gene TRBV18, with D tentatively TRBD1 (5 bases). CDR3 length: 15 amino acids. Per germline, CDR1 KGHSH and CDR2 LQKENI. Trimming took 3 bases from V and 3 from J, leaving 11 bases between them. The CDR3 DNA is TGTGCCAGCTCACCCCGGGACGGATCTAATGAAAAACTGTTTTTT. This encodes CASSPRDGSNEKLFF.

The rearrangement links TRBV27 to TRBJ1-2, with TRBD1 identical over 9 bases. Per germline, CDR1 MNHEY and CDR2 SMNVEV (reference sequence). V lost 6 bases and J lost 5; bases outside the gene matches: 7. The CDR3 totals 14 residues. The CDR3 nucleotides read TGTGCCAGCAGCCTGGGACAGGGCTTTTATGGCTACACCTTC. Encoded protein: CASSLGQGFYGYTF.

J is TRBJ1-1 and V is TRBV27; 10 nucleotides match TRBD1. The CDR3 runs to 18 residues. With V trimmed by 6 bases and J by 3 bases, 16 bases remained unmatched. Germline V gene data show CDR1 as MNHEY and CDR2 as SMNVEV (reference sequence). CDR3 nucleotides: TGTGCCAGCAGGCGACAGGGGGCACTCTATGGGCCTGACACTGAAGCTTTCTTT. It is translated as CASRRQGALYGPDTEAFF.